The T cell receptor (beta chain) described here comes from a study of T-cell reconstitution after alpha-beta-depleted transplantation in children. Construction of the TCRbeta library involved unique molecular identifiers. TCRdb redid the calling of the PCR reads with MiXCR, one entry per CDR3 protein. The table lists hundreds of thousands of distinct CDR3 sequences, over 10% of them singletons. This clonotype was seen a handful of times. The CDR3 is 16 residues long. The V and J genes are TRBV1 and TRBJ2-3; TRBD2 is taken as the D call from the table, unchecked against the DNA. TRBV1 is noted as a pseudogene. The TCR originated in a male patient under 18 who had a stem cell transplant for acute myeloid leukemia, so the T cells may come from the graft donor. The material was PBMCs, mostly from graft donor cells, obtained 360 days after TCRalphabeta/CD19-depleted stem cell transplant. The DNA of the CDR3 is TGCACCAGCAGCCAAGAGACTAGCGGGAGGACAGATACGCAGTATTTT. Protein sequence: CTSSQETSGRTDTQYF.